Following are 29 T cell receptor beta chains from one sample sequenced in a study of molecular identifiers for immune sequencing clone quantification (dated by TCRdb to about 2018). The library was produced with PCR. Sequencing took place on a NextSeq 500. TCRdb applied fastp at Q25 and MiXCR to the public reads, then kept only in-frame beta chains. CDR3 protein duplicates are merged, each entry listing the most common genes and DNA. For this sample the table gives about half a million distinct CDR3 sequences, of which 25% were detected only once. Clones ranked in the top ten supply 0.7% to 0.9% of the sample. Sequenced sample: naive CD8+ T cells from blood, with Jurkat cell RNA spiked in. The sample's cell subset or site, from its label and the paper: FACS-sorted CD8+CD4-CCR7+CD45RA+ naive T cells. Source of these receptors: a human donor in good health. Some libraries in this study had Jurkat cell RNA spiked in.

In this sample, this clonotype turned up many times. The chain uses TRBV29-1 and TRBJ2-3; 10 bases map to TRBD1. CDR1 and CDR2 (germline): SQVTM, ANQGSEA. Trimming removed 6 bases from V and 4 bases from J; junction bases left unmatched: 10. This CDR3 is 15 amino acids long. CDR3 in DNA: TGCAGCGTAAACCCCTGGGACAGGGGCCCAGATACGCAGTATTTT. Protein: CSVNPWDRGPDTQYF.

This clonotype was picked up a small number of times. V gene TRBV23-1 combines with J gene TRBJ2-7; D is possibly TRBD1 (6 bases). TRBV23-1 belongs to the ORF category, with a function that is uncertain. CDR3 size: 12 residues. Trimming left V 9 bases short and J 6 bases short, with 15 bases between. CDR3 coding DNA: TGCGCCAGTACCTCAGGGGATTGCGAGCAGTACTTC. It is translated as CASTSGDCEQYF.

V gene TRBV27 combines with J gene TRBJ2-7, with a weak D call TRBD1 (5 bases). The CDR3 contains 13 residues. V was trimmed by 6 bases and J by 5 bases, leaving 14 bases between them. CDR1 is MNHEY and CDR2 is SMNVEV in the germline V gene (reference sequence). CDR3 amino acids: CASSPTGIHEQYF. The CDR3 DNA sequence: TGTGCCAGCAGCCCTACAGGTATCCACGAGCAGTACTTC.

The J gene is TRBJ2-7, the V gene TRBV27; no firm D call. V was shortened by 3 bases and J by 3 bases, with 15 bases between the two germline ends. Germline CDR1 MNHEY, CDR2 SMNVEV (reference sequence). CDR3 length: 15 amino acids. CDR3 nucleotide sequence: TGTGCCAGCAGTTTCCGGTGGACGCCCAACTACGAGCAGTACTTC. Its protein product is CASSFRWTPNYEQYF.

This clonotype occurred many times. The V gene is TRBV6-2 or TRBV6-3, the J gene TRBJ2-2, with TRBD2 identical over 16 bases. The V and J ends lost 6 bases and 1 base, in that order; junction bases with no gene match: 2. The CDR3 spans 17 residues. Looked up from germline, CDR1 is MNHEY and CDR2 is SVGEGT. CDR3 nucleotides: TGTGCCAGCAGCGGGACTAGCGGGAGGGGGAACACCGGGGAGCTGTTTTTT. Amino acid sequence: CASSGTSGRGNTGELFF.

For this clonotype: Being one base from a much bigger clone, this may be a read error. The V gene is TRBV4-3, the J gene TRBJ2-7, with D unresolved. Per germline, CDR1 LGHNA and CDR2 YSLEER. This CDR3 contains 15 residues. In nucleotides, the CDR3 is TGCGCCGGCAGCCAAGATCGTTCCGGCTCCTACGAGCAGTACTTC. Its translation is CAGSQDRSGSYEQYF.

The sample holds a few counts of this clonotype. As DNA, the CDR3 is TGTGCCAGCAGCTTCGGGACAGGGCTCTCCTACGAGCAGTACTTC. This codes for CASSFGTGLSYEQYF. The chain combines TRBV11-3 with TRBJ2-7, with 9 bases that match TRBD1. Losses at the gene ends were 3 bases for V and 0 bases for J; bases not matched to a gene: 3. The CDR3 has 15 residues. Germline loops: CDR1 SGHNT, CDR2 YENEEA.

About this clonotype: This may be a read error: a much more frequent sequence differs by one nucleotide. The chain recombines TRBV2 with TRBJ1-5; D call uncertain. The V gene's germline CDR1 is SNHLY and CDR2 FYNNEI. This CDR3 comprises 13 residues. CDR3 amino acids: CPSSYKEGQPQHF. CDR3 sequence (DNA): TGTCCCAGCAGTTATAAAGAGGGCCAGCCCCAGCATTTT.

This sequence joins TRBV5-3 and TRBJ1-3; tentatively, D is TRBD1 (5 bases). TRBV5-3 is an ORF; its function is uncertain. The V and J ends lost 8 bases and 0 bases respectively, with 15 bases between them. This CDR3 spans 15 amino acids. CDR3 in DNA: TGTGCCAGCCCGGAGGGACGGTCCTCTGGAAACACCATATATTTT. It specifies CASPEGRSSGNTIYF.

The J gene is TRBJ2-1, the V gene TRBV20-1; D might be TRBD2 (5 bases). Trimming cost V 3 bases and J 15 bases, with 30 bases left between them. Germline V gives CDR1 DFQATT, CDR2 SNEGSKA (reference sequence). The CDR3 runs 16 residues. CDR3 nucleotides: TGCAGTGCTAGTTTTGCTGGCGGGCCCGCCGGGAATGCGCCGTTCTTC. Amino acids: CSASFAGGPAGNAPFF.

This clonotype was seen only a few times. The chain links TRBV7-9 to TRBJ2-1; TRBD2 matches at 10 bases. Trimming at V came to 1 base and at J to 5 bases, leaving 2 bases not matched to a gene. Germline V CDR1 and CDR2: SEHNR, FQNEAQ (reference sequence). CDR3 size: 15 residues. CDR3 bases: TGTGCCAGCAGCTTAGTCCTAGCGGGAGACAATGAGCAGTTCTTC. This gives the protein CASSLVLAGDNEQFF.

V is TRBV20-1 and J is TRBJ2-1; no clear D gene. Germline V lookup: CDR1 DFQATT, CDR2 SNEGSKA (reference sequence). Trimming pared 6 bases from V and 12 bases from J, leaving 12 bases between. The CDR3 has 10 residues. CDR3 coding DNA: TGCAGTGCAACGTGGGGTGTGCAGTTCTTC. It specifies CSATWGVQFF.

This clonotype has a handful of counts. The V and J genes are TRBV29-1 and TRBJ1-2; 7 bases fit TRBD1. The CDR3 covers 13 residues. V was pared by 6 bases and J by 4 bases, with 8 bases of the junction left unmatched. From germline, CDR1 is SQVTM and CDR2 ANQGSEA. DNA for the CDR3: TGCAGCGTCCAGACAGGGTTCAGCTATGGCTACACCTTC. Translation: CSVQTGFSYGYTF.

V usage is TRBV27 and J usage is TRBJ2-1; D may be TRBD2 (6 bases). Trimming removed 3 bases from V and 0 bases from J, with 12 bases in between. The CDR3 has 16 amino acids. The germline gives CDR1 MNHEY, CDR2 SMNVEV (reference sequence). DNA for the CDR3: TGTGCCAGCAGTTTTTCAATAGCGGCCTCCTACAATGAGCAGTTCTTC. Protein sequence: CASSFSIAASYNEQFF.

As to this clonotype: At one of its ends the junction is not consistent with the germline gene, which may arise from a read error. The CDR3 sequence is CASTTTLTGGDTATQYF. The CDR3 DNA reads as TGTGCCAGCACCACTACCCTCACAGGGGGCGATACAGCTACGCAGTATTTT. The chain couples TRBV7-9 to TRBJ2-3; 9 nucleotides line up with TRBD1. The CDR3 is 17 residues long. Germline loops: CDR1 SEHNR, CDR2 FQNEAQ (reference sequence).

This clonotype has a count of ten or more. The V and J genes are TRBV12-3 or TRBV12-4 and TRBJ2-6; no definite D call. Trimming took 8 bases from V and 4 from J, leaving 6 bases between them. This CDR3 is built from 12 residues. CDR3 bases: TGTGCCAGCCCCTCGGGGGCCAACGTCCTGACTTTC. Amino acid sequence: CASPSGANVLTF.

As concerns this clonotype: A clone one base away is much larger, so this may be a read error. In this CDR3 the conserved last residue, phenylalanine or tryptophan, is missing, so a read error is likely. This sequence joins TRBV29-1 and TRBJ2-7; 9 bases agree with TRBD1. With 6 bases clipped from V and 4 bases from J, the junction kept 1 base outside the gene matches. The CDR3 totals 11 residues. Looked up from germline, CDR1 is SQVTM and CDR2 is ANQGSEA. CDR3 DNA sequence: TGCAGCGTGGGGACAGGGTACGAGCAGTACTCC. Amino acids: CSVGTGYEQYS.

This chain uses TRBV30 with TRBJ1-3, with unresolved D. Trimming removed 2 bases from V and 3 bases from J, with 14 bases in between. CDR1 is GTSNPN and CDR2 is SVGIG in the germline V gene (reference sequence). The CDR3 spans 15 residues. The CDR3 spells CAWSLGSFYGNTIYF. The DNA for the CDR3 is TGTGCCTGGAGTTTAGGGTCATTTTATGGAAACACCATATATTTT.

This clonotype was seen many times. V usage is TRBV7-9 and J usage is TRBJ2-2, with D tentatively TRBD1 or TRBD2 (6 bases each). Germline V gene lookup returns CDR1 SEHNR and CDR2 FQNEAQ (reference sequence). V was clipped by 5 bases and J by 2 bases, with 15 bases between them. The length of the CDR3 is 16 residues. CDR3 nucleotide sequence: TGTGCCAGCAGCCCACCGGAGGGGGAAAACACCGGGGAGCTGTTTTTT. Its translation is CASSPPEGENTGELFF.

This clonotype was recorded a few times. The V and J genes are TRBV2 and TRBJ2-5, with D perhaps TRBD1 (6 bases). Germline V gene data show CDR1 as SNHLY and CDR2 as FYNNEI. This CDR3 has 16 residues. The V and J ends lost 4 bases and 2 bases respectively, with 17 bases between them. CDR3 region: CASSAAWGGTQETQYF. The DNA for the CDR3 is TGTGCCAGCAGTGCCGCTTGGGGTGGGACACAAGAGACCCAGTACTTC.

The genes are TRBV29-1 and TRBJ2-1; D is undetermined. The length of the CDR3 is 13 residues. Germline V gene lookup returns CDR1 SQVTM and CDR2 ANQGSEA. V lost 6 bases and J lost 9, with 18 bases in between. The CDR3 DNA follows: TGCAGCGTGTTGTGGAGTGCTAACGGTGAGCAGTTCTTC. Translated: CSVLWSANGEQFF.

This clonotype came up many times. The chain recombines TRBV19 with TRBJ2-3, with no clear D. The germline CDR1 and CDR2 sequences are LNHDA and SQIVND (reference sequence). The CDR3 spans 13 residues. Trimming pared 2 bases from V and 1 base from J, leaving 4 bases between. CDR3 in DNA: TGTGCCAGTAGTATATCGCGCACAGATACGCAGTATTTT. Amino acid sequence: CASSISRTDTQYF.

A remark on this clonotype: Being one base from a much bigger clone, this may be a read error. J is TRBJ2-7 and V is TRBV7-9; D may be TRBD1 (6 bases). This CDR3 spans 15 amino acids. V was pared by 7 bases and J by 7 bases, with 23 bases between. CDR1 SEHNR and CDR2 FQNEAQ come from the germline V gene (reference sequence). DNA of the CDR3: TGTGCCAGCAACCCAACCGGGACACCAAACTGGGAGCAGTACTTC. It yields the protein CASNPTGTPNWEQYF.

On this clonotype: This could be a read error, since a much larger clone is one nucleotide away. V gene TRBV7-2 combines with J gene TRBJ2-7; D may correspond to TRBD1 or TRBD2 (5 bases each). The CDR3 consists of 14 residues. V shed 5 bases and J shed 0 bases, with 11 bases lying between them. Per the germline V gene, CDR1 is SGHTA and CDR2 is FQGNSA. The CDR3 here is CASSPRGRSYEQYF. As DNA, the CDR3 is TGTGCCAGCAGCCCGAGGGGACGCTCCTACGAGCAGTACTTC.

In nucleotides, the CDR3 is TGTGCCAGCAGCCAAGGGGTGGGTGTCCGCTATAATTCACCCCTCCACTTT. Its protein is CASSQGVGVRYNSPLHF. The rearrangement joins TRBV16 to TRBJ1-6; D ambiguous. Germline lookup yields CDR1 KGHSY and CDR2 FQNENV. The CDR3 runs 17 residues. Deletions cut 2 bases from V and 3 bases from J, with 14 bases between.

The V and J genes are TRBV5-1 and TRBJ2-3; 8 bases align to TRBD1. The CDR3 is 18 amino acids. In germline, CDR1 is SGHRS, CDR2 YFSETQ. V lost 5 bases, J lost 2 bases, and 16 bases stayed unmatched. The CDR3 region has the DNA TGCGCCAGCAGGCATGGACAGGGAATCACCAAATTCACAGATACGCAGTATTTT. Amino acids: CASRHGQGITKFTDTQYF.

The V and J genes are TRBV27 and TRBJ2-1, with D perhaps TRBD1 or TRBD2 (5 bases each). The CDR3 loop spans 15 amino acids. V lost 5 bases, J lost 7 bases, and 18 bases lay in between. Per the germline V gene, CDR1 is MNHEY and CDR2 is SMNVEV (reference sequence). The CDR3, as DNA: TGTGCCAGCAGTCCCGTCCTGGGGGAGCGTAATGAGCAGTTCTTC. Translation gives CASSPVLGERNEQFF.

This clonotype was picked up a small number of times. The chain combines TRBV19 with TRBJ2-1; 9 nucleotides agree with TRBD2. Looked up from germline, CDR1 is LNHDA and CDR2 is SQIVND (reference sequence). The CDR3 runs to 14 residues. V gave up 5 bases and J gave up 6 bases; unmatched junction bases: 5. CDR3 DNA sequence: TGTGCCAGTAGTCAGCTAGCGGGGCCCAATGAGCAGTTCTTC. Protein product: CASSQLAGPNEQFF.

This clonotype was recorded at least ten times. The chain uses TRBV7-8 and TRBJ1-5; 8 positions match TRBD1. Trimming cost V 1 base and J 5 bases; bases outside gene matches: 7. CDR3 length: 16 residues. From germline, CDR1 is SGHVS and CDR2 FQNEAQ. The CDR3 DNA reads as TGTGCCAGCAGCTTAGAGGGACAGGCGCACTATCAGCCCCAGCATTTT. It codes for CASSLEGQAHYQPQHF.